This TCR beta chain appears in the sequencing data of a study of blood T cell repertoires in COVID-19. Study context: PBMCs, B-cell-depleted T cells, or T cells provided the cDNA or gDNA that made up the material.

It was during active infection that Seattle patients were enrolled and then longitudinally followed. Assay used: immunoSEQ multiplex PCR; TCRdb lists only in-frame clones, some missing. The sample carries a few hundred thousand clones, roughly 90% recorded once. The sample comprised peripheral blood. The TCR comes from a man aged 50 or older with COVID-19, enrolled during active disease.

The CDR3 region is CASSYGLGTYEQYF. The CDR3 nucleotides read TGTGCCAGCAGTTACGGACTAGGGACCTACGAGCAGTACTTC. J is TRBJ2-7 and V is TRBV6-5; TRBD2 agrees at 7 bases. The CDR3 is made up of 14 amino acids. Germline values: CDR1 MNHEY, CDR2 SVGAGI. J lost 2 bases, V lost 2 bases, and 3 bases had no gene match.